This passage covers 10 T cell receptor beta chains from one sample sequenced in a study of cytotoxic CD8 clonotypes in ibrutinib-treated CLL. Only in-frame clones appear in the TCRdb table, and some are missing; sequencing was by immunoSEQ multiplex PCR. Seen here are about 140,000 clones, around 81% observed once, and the top ten hold around 7.6%. The sequences come from PBMCs, collected after 36 months of ibrutinib treatment. These TCRs come from a human donor with chronic lymphocytic leukemia.

The V call is TRBV7-2, the J call TRBJ2-3, with D perhaps TRBD2 (6 bases). CDR1 SGHTA and CDR2 FQGNSA come from the germline V gene. V was cut by 1 base and J by 5 bases, with 16 bases left in between. The CDR3 is 16 residues long. The DNA for the CDR3 is TGTGCCAGCAGCTTAGTACTGGGCCGAGCGGGAGATACGCAGTATTTT. It encodes CASSLVLGRAGDTQYF.

The count of this clone is one. V and J are TRBV19 and TRBJ2-7; no firm D call. The CDR3 loop spans 15 amino acids. CDR1 is LNHDA, CDR2 SQIVND, per germline (reference sequence). The ends were cut back, 5 bases at V and 0 bases at J, with 14 bases in the middle. CDR3 sequence: CASSGIWGTSYEQYF. The CDR3 nucleotides are TGTGCCAGTAGTGGAATATGGGGTACCTCCTACGAGCAGTACTTC.

This rearrangement joins TRBV4-1 to TRBJ1-6; TRBD1 might be the D (5 bases). Trimming took off 3 bases at V and 8 bases at J, with 17 bases between the two ends. Germline V gives CDR1 MGHRA, CDR2 YSYEKL. The CDR3 extends over 16 amino acids. CDR3 coding DNA: TGCGCCAGCAGCCAGATAATGGGGGGAGGTGATTCACCCCTCCACTTT. Amino acid sequence: CASSQIMGGGDSPLHF.

This chain links TRBV6-5 with TRBJ2-7; D ambiguous. Trimming cost V 3 bases and J 5 bases, with 14 bases left between them. Germline CDR1 is MNHEY and CDR2 is SVGAGI. The CDR3 has 14 amino acids. The CDR3 sequence: CASSYAIRLDEQYF. CDR3 coding DNA: TGTGCCAGCAGTTATGCCATTAGACTGGACGAGCAGTACTTC.

This clone appeared once. CDR3 in amino acids: CASSKSGVTQYF. The CDR3, as DNA: TGTGCCAGTAGTAAGTCAGGGGTTACGCAGTATTTT. This chain connects TRBV19 to TRBJ2-3; D may be TRBD1 (6 bases). This CDR3 spans 12 amino acids. Germline CDR1 reads LNHDA; CDR2 reads SQIVND (reference sequence). The V end lost 4 bases, the J end lost 8 bases, and 10 bases lay between the germline ends.

V usage is TRBV30 and J usage is TRBJ1-3; possibly TRBD1 for D (6 bases). V lost 0 bases to trimming and J lost 0 bases, with 18 bases between them. The CDR3 has 18 residues. Looked up from germline, CDR1 is GTSNPN and CDR2 is SVGIG (reference sequence). CDR3 nucleotide sequence: TGTGCCTGGAGTGTAAGGGGGGTCAGGCTAAACTCTGGAAACACCATATATTTT. This translates into CAWSVRGVRLNSGNTIYF.

V is TRBV7-9 and J is TRBJ1-2, with D possibly matching TRBD1 (6 bases). This CDR3 region has 17 residues. The germline V gene has CDR1 SEHNR and CDR2 FQNEAQ (reference sequence). V gave up 5 bases and J gave up 4 bases, with 23 bases separating them. CDR3 bases: TGTGCCAGCAGCCTCCCCAACATAGGGGGTCGCGCCTATGGCTACACCTTC. Its translation: CASSLPNIGGRAYGYTF.

This CDR3 reads CASSPPKGTGVYVEAFF. The CDR3 DNA sequence: TGTGCCAGCTCACCACCGAAGGGGACAGGGGTGTATGTCGAAGCTTTCTTT. V usage is TRBV18 and J usage is TRBJ1-1, with 10 bases that match TRBD1. Germline CDR1 reads KGHSH; CDR2 reads LQKENI. The CDR3 loop spans 17 amino acids. With V trimmed by 0 bases and J by 8 bases, 12 bases remained unmatched.

The J gene is TRBJ2-7, the V gene TRBV25-1; D gene unclear. The CDR3 loop spans 13 amino acids. With 0 bases removed from V and 3 bases from J, the gap between germline ends came to 6 bases. Germline V gene sequence: CDR1 MGHDK, CDR2 SYGVNS. In DNA, the CDR3 is TGTGCCAGCAGTGAATATAAGGGCTACGAGCAGTACTTC. Its translation is CASSEYKGYEQYF.

J is TRBJ1-3 and V is TRBV6-5; 9 nucleotides match TRBD1. V trimming: 6 bases; J trimming: 3 bases; junction bases outside the gene matches: 3. CDR1 is MNHEY, CDR2 SVGAGI, per germline. The CDR3 is 14 residues long. CDR3 coding DNA: TGTGCCAGCAGACAGGGGGCTTTTGGAAACACCATATATTTT. Its protein is CASRQGAFGNTIYF.